Given below is one T cell receptor beta chain in context. Noted time point: 2015-2016 season, 7 days after influenza vaccination. Clones were sequenced by immunoSEQ multiplex PCR, and TCRdb holds only the in-frame ones, with some missing. The table has 6,000 or so clones, 75% to 90% seen once. The sample comes from a study of follicular helper T cells after annual influenza vaccination. This receptor was identified in an adult who received the influenza vaccine. The material was CXCR5- memory CD4+ T cells sorted from blood, obtained 7 days after influenza vaccination.

The DNA of the CDR3 is TGTGCCAGTAGTATAGACCCTTCGGTGGGAACCCAGTACTTC. Its translation: CASSIDPSVGTQYF. The chain couples TRBV19 to TRBJ2-5; unclear D gene. The CDR3 totals 14 residues. V was cut by 0 bases and J by 8 bases, with 13 bases left in between. The germline CDR1 and CDR2 sequences are LNHDA and SQIVND (reference sequence).